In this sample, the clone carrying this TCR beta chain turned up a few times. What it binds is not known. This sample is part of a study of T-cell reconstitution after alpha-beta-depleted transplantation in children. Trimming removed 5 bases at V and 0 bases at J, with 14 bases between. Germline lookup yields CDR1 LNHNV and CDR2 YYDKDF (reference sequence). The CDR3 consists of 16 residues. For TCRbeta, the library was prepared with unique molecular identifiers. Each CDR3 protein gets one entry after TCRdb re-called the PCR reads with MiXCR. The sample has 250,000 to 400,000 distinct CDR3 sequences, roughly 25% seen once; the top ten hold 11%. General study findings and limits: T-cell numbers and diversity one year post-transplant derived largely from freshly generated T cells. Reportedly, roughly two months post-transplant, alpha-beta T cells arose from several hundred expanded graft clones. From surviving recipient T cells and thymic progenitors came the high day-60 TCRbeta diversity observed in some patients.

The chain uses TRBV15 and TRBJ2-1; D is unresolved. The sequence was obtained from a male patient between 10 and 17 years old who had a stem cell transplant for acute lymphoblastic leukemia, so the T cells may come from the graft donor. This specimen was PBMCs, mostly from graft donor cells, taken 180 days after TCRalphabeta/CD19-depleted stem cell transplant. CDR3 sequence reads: CATSGMPVSSYNEQFF. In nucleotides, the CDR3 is TGTGCCACCAGCGGAATGCCGGTAAGCTCCTACAATGAGCAGTTCTTC.